The entry below gives a single T cell receptor (beta chain) sequence along with its context. Its target is unknown. These data come from a study of T cell repertoires in cytomegalovirus infection. For the study at large: Both recently identified HLA-C-restricted and well-studied HLA-B-restricted CMV epitopes were used in the study. Public TCR beta signature analysis indicated the presence of both CMV infection and matching HLA type. Study-wide results and caveats: Dominant in the ex vivo response were TCR beta clonotypes restricted by HLA-C and specific for CMV. The study identified carriers of CMV plus the relevant HLA from cumulative public TCR beta family frequency.

There are 15 residues in the CDR3. Between the trimmed V and J ends, which lost 3 bases and 4 bases, there was a span of 16 bases. Germline V gene lookup returns CDR1 LNHNV and CDR2 YYDKDF (reference sequence). TCRdb analysed the reads with MiXCR anew, one entry per CDR3 protein. The sample lists about 570,000 distinct CDR3 sequences; almost 40% were seen once. Sequencing was performed on cultured PBMCs, taken from culture after CMV antigen stimulation. The receptor was isolated from a human donor in good health (CMV status not recorded). Some clones in this sample may be carry-over from other donors' samples. This chain connects TRBV15 to TRBJ2-7, with TRBD1 as a possible D gene (6 bases). DNA for the CDR3: TGTGCCACCAGCAGCCGCCTGGGACACAAGTACGAGCAGTACTTC. Its translation: CATSSRLGHKYEQYF.